This is a list of T cell receptor beta chains from one sample in a study of post-analysis software for immune sequencing data. Via MiXCR, TCRdb re-called the PCR reads, giving one row per CDR3 protein. The sample lists roughly 650,000 distinct CDR3 sequences, approximately 60% occurring once. Sequences were obtained from blood. Source of these receptors: a girl aged 2 to 9 with multiple sclerosis. CDR3s include the opening cysteine and the closing phenylalanine or tryptophan. The D gene is left open where the match is weak. Not every row has a clone size; where given, it reads once, few, many or a size class.

j_call clone_size v_call d_call cdr3_aa cdr3_nt
TRBJ1-2 NA TRBV5-6 TRBD1 CASRGLGGYGYTF TGTGCCAGCAGGGGACTAGGGGGCTATGGATACACCTTC
TRBJ2-7 NA TRBV12-3/TRBV12-4 NA CASSREVSSYEQYF TGTGCCAGCAGTAGAGAAGTGAGCTCCTACGAGCAGTACTTC
TRBJ2-7 NA TRBV6-1 NA CASSETFQGWEQYF TGTGCCAGCAGTGAAACGTTTCAGGGTTGGGAGCAGTACTTC
TRBJ2-3 NA TRBV10-3 TRBD1 CATHRGTGITDTQYF TGTGCCACTCATCGCGGGACAGGGATCACCGATACGCAGTATTTT
TRBJ2-3 NA TRBV25-1 TRBD2 CASRAGTSGTDTQYF TGTGCCAGCAGGGCCGGGACTAGCGGCACAGATACGCAGTATTTT
TRBJ2-4 NA TRBV5-1 TRBD1 CASSLDRGHFDIQYF TGCGCCAGCAGCTTGGACAGGGGGCATTTTGACATTCAGTACTTC
TRBJ2-7 NA TRBV13 TRBD2 CASSLVPAGGPHEQYF TGTGCCAGCAGCTTAGTTCCAGCGGGAGGGCCGCACGAGCAGTACTTC
TRBJ1-4 NA TRBV20-1 NA CSAKRSTNEKLFF TGCAGTGCTAAACGCTCAACTAATGAAAAACTGTTTTTT
TRBJ2-3 NA TRBV7-8 NA CASSPVGLDTDTQYF TGTGCCAGCAGCCCAGTAGGGCTAGATACAGATACGCAGTATTTT
TRBJ2-1 once TRBV6-2/TRBV6-3 TRBD2 CASSYYGGGGDEQFF TGTGCCAGCAGTTATTACGGCGGGGGGGGGGATGAGCAGTTCTTC
TRBJ1-1 NA TRBV29-1 NA CSVDNTEAFF TGCAGCGTTGATAACACTGAAGCTTTCTTT
TRBJ2-2 NA TRBV6-1 TRBD1 CASSNRGSSDTGELFF TGTGCCAGCAGCAACAGGGGAAGCTCGGACACCGGGGAGCTGTTTTTT
TRBJ1-5 NA TRBV2 NA CASSGFTPVGNQPQHF TGTGCCAGCAGTGGCTTCACCCCGGTGGGCAATCAGCCCCAGCATTTT
TRBJ1-4 NA TRBV5-1 TRBD1 CASSSTGRSDEKLFF TGCGCCAGCAGTTCGACAGGGAGAAGTGACGAAAAACTGTTTTTT
TRBJ2-3 few TRBV5-5 NA CASSRFQGRADTQYF TGTGCCAGCAGCAGGTTTCAGGGGAGGGCAGATACGCAGTATTTT
TRBJ2-3 NA TRBV7-9 NA CASNLASGVDTQYF TGTGCCAGCAACTTAGCGAGTGGGGTTGATACGCAGTATTTT
TRBJ2-3 NA TRBV7-2 TRBD2 CASSLAIAGDTDTQYF TGTGCCAGCAGCTTAGCGATAGCGGGTGACACAGATACGCAGTATTTT
TRBJ2-2 NA TRBV24-1 NA CATSRLDTGERFF TGTGCCACCAGTAGGCTAGACACCGGGGAGCGGTTTTTT
TRBJ2-1 once TRBV7-2 NA CASSRVAGSYNEQFF TGTGCCAGCAGTCGCGTGGCGGGTTCCTACAATGAGCAGTTCTTC
TRBJ2-1 NA TRBV6-5 NA CASTYTGGGVGNEQFF TGTGCCAGCACCTATACAGGGGGGGGAGTGGGCAATGAGCAGTTCTTC
TRBJ2-1 NA TRBV20-1 NA CSASSAIGEDYNEQFF TGCAGTGCTAGTTCAGCGATCGGAGAGGACTACAATGAGCAGTTCTTC
TRBJ2-3 NA TRBV20-1 TRBD2 CSALLAAVTDTQYF TGCAGTGCTTTACTAGCGGCGGTCACAGATACGCAGTATTTT
TRBJ1-5 NA TRBV24-1 NA CATSGSGNQPQHF TGTGCCACCAGTGGGTCTGGCAATCAGCCCCAGCATTTT
TRBJ1-1 NA TRBV6-5 NA CTSSRHQNSEAFF TGTACCAGCAGCCGCCACCAAAACAGTGAAGCTTTCTTT
TRBJ2-7 NA TRBV6-2/TRBV6-3 TRBD1 CASSYLGGTGGNEQYF TGTGCCAGCAGTTACTTGGGGGGGACAGGGGGCAACGAGCAGTACTTC
TRBJ2-6 NA TRBV6-5 NA CASCVASGANVLTF TGTGCCAGCTGTGTAGCCTCTGGGGCCAACGTCCTGACTTTC
TRBJ2-2 NA TRBV6-5 NA CASSYSKVTGELFF TGTGCCAGCAGTTACTCGAAAGTTACCGGGGAGCTGTTTTTT